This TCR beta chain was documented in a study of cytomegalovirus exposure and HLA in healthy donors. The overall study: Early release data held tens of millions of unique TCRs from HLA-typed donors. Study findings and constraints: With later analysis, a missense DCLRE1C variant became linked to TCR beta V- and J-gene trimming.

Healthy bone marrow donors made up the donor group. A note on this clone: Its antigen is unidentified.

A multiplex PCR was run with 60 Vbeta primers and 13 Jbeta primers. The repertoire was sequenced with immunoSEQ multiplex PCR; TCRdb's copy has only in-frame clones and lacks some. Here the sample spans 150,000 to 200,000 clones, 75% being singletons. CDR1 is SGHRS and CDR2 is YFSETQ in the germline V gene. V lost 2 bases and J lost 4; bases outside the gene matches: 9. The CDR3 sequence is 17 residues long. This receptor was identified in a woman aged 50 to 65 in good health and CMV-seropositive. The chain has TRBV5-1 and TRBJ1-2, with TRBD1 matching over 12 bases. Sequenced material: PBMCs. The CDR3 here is CASSLSRDRGRVYGYTF. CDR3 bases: TGCGCCAGCAGCTTATCCCGGGACAGGGGGCGCGTCTATGGCTACACCTTC.